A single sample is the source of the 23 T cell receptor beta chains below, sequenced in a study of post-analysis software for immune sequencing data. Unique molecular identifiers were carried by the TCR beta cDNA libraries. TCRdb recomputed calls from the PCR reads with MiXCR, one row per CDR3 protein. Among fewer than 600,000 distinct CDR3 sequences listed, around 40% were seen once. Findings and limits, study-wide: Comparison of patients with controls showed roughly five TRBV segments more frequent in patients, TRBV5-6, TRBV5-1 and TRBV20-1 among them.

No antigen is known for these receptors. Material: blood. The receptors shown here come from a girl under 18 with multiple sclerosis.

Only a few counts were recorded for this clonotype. The CDR3 region is CASSFLSGRGFEQFF. The CDR3 coding sequence is TGTGCCAGCAGTTTTTTGAGCGGGAGGGGGTTTGAGCAGTTCTTC. The chain has TRBV28 and TRBJ2-1; 10 bases match TRBD2. This CDR3 spans 15 amino acids. CDR1 is MDHEN, CDR2 SYDVKM, per germline. V lost 3 bases to trimming and J lost 9 bases; unmatched junction nucleotides: 8.

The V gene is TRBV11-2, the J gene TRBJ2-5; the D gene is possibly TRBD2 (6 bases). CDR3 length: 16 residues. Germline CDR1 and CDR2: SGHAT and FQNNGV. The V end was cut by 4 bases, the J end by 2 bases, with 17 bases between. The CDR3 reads CASSSGAVGLQETQYF. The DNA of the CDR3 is TGTGCCAGCAGCTCCGGGGCCGTAGGACTACAAGAGACCCAGTACTTC.

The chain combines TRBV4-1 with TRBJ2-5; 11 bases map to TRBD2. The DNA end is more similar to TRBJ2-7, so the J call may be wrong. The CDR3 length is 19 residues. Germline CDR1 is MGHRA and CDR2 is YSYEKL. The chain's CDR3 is CASSQALVLAGVSTYEQYF. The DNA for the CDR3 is TGCGCCAGCAGCCAAGCTCTGGTACTAGCGGGAGTTTCCACCTACGAGCAGTACTTC.

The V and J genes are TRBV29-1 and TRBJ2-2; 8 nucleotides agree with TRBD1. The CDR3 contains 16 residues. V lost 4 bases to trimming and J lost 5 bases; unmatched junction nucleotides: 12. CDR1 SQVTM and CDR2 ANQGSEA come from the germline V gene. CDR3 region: CSVVDTDRGRTGELFF. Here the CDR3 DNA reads TGCAGCGTTGTCGACACTGACAGGGGCCGTACCGGGGAGCTGTTTTTT.

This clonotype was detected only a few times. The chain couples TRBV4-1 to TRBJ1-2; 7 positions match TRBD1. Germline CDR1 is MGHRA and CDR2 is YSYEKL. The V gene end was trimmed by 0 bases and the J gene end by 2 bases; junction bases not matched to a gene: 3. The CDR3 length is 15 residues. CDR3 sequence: CASSQDKGANYGYTF. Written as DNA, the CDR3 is TGCGCCAGCAGCCAAGATAAGGGGGCCAACTATGGCTACACCTTC.

The DNA of the CDR3 is TGTGCCAGCAGCCGGGACACCGATCAGCCCCAGCATTTT. Translating gives CASSRDTDQPQHF. The chain combines TRBV7-2 with TRBJ1-5, with TRBD1 as a possible D gene (6 bases). The CDR3 length is 13 residues. V was pared by 5 bases and J by 5 bases, with 10 bases between. Looked up from germline, CDR1 is SGHTA and CDR2 is FQGNSA.

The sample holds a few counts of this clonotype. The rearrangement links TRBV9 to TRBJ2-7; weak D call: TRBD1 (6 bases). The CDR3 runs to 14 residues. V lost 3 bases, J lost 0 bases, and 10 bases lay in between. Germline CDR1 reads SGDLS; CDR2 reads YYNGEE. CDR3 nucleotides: TGTGCCAGCAGCGAGTCGACAGGCTCCTACGAGCAGTACTTC. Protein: CASSESTGSYEQYF.

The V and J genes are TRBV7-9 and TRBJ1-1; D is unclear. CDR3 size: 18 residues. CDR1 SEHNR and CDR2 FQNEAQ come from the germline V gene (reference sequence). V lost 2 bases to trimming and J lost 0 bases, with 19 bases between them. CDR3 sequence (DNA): TGTGCCAGCAGCTTAAGCGTCAGGACTACTTCCATGAACACTGAAGCTTTCTTT. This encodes CASSLSVRTTSMNTEAFF. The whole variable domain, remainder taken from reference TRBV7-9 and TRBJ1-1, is DTGVSQNPRHKITKRGQNVTFRCDPISEHNRLYWYRQTLGQGPEFLTYFQNEAQLEKSRLLSDRFSAERPKGSFSTLEIQRTEQGDSAMYLCASSLSVRTTSMNTEAFFGQGTRLTVV.

The CDR3 loop is CASSFTSVYEQYF. CDR3 nucleotide sequence: TGTGCCAGCAGTTTTACTAGCGTCTACGAGCAGTACTTC. The V and J genes are TRBV12-3 or TRBV12-4 and TRBJ2-7, with 7 bases matching TRBD2. Trimming cost V 3 bases and J 3 bases; bases outside gene matches: 2. The CDR3 loop spans 13 amino acids.

The CDR3 DNA reads as TGCAGTGCTAGAGATCGCCGGGGCTACACCTTC. Translation: CSARDRRGYTF. This chain links TRBV20-1 with TRBJ1-2, with unresolved D. The CDR3 extends over 11 amino acids. Trimming removed 0 bases from V and 8 bases from J, with 7 bases in between. CDR1 is DFQATT, CDR2 SNEGSKA, per germline (reference sequence).

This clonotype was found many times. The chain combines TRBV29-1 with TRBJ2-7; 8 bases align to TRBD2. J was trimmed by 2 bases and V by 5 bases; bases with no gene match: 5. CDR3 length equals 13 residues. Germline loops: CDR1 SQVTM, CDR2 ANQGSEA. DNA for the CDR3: TGCAGCGTTTCAGCGGGAGACGCCTACGAGCAGTACTTC. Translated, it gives CSVSAGDAYEQYF.

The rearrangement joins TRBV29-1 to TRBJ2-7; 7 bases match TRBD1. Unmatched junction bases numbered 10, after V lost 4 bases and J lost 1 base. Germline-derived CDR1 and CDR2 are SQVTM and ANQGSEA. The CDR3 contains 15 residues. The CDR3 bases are TGCAGCGTTGGACTACGGGACAGCCGTTCCTACGAGCAGTACTTC. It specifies CSVGLRDSRSYEQYF.

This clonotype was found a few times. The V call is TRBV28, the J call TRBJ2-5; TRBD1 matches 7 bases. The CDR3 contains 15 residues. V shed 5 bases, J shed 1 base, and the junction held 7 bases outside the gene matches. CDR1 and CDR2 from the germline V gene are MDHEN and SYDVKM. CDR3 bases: TGTGCCAGCAGTCCGCCGGACAGGTCCCAAGAGACCCAGTACTTC. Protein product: CASSPPDRSQETQYF.

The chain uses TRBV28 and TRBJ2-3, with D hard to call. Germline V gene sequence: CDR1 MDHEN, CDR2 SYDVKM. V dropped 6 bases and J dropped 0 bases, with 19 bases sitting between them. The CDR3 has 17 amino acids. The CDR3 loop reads CASRGGGVGTSTDTQYF. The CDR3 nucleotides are TGTGCCAGCAGGGGTGGCGGAGTAGGAACGAGCACAGATACGCAGTATTTT.

This chain's CDR3 is CASSQAGAVSEQYF. In DNA, the CDR3 is TGTGCCAGCAGTCAGGCGGGTGCGGTGTCCGAGCAGTACTTC. This chain links TRBV12-3 or TRBV12-4 with TRBJ2-5; possibly TRBD2 for D (5 bases). The DNA end is more similar to TRBJ2-7, so the J call may be wrong. This CDR3 spans 14 amino acids.

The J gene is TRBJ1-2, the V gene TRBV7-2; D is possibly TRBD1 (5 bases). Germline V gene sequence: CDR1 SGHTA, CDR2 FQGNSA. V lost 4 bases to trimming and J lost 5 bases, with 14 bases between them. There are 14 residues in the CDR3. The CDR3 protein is CASSWGSVGYGYTF. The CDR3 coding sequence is TGTGCCAGCAGCTGGGGCAGTGTGGGGTATGGCTACACCTTC.

The CDR3 DNA is TGTGCCAGCAGCGTAGCTGGAGCGGGGTTCACAGATACGCAGTATTTT. Protein sequence: CASSVAGAGFTDTQYF. The chain joins TRBV9 to TRBJ2-3; 7 bases fit TRBD2. The length of the CDR3 is 16 residues. CDR1 is SGDLS and CDR2 is YYNGEE in the germline V gene. The trim removed 0 bases at V and 2 bases at J, leaving 6 bases unmatched.

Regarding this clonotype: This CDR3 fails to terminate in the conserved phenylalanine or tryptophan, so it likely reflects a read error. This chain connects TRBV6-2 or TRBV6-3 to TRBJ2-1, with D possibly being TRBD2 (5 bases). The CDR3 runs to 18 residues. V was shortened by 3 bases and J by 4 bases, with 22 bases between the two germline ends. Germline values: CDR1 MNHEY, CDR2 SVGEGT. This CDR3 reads CASSYIAFPPRGYNEQFL. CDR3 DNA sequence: TGTGCCAGCAGTTATATTGCTTTCCCCCCCCGGGGATACAATGAGCAGTTCTTA.

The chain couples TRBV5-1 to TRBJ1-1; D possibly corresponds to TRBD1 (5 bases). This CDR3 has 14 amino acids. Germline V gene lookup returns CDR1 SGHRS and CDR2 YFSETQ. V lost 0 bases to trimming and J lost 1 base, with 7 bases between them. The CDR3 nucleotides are TGCGCCAGCAGCTTGGACGGGGGGAACACTGAAGCTTTCTTT. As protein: CASSLDGGNTEAFF.

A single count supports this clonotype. CDR3 coding DNA: TGCGCCAGCAGCCAAGATAGAGGACTAGCGGGAGGAGGGACCGGGGAGCTGTTTTTT. This codes for CASSQDRGLAGGGTGELFF. The J gene is TRBJ2-2, the V gene TRBV4-1; 14 bases map to TRBD2. This CDR3 region has 19 residues. V was pared by 0 bases and J by 5 bases, with 8 bases of the junction left unmatched. Germline CDR1 and CDR2: MGHRA and YSYEKL.

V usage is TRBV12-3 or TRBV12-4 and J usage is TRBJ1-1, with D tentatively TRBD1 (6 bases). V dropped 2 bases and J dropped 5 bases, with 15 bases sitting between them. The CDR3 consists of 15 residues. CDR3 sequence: CASSLKQGWSTEAFF. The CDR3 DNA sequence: TGTGCCAGCAGTTTAAAGCAGGGGTGGTCTACTGAAGCTTTCTTT.

CDR3 region: CASSSPLGGWQETQYF. CDR3 DNA sequence: TGTGCCAGCAGTTCCCCCTTGGGAGGGTGGCAAGAGACCCAGTACTTC. The chain has TRBV12-3 or TRBV12-4 and TRBJ2-5, with 7 bases matching TRBD2. Losses at the gene ends were 4 bases for V and 2 bases for J; bases not matched to a gene: 10. The CDR3 loop spans 16 amino acids.

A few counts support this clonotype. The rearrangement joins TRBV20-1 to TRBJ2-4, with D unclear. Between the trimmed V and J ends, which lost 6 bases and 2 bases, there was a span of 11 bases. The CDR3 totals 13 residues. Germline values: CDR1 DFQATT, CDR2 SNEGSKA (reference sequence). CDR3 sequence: CSAFQVTKNIQYF. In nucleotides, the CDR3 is TGCAGTGCCTTCCAGGTTACCAAAAACATTCAGTACTTC.